Only a few counts were recorded for the clone carrying this TCR beta chain. Employing constant-segment primers, 5'RACE generated TCR alpha and TCR beta cDNA libraries bearing sample barcodes and UMIs. One entry per CDR3 protein results from TCRdb running MiXCR on the 5' RACE reads. This table holds a few hundred thousand distinct CDR3 sequences, about 20% found once. This CDR3 contains 13 residues. V gave up 0 bases and J gave up 11 bases, with 11 bases separating them. From germline, CDR1 is LGHNA and CDR2 YSLEER. The data are from a study of T-cell memory formation after mild COVID-19. The chain is built from TRBV4-3 and TRBJ2-1, with D perhaps TRBD1 or TRBD2 (5 bases each). Sample: PBMCs or a T cell subset sorted from them (not recorded which). This sequence originates from an adult woman who had mild COVID-19 (a few samples of this study predate the infection). Cell type and time point are not known. This CDR3 reads CASSQDQGPQQFF. The CDR3 DNA reads TGCGCCAGCAGCCAAGATCAGGGACCTCAGCAGTTCTTC.